This entry features one T cell receptor (beta chain) sequence. Its antigen is as yet unknown. The sample is drawn from a study of shared clonotypes between healthy human individuals. Study as a whole: Three CD4 naive, three CD4 memory, two CD8 naive and one CD8 memory plate were used per donor.

Evenly divided among several immunoSEQ plates was the genomic DNA of each subset. Using immunoSEQ multiplex PCR, the repertoire was profiled, and TCRdb retains in-frame clones only, with some absent. Of hundreds of thousands of clones listed, about 96% are singletons. Germline CDR1 MNHNY, CDR2 SVGAGI (reference sequence). V lost 6 bases to trimming and J lost 0 bases; unmatched junction nucleotides: 6. The CDR3 loop spans 16 amino acids. Overall study results and limits: Sequencing depth was expected to affect clonotype sharing among donors. Larger estimated richness was generally seen in naive subsets than in memory subsets.

The V call is TRBV6-6, the J call TRBJ1-4; 8 bases agree with TRBD1. Sequencing was done on a sample of naive CD4+ T cells sorted from blood. As for subset: CD45RA+ positively selected. The clonotype was recovered from a woman aged 25 to 39 in good health. The CDR3 DNA is TGTGCCAGCAGAAACGGACAGGGTGCAACTAATGAAAAACTGTTTTTT. Protein: CASRNGQGATNEKLFF.